These T cell receptor beta chains were read from a single sample in a study of T cell responses to AZD1222 COVID-19 vaccine. Libraries were prepared by immunoSEQ multiplex PCR; TCRdb keeps only in-frame clonotypes and omits some of them. Of 100,000 to 150,000 clones listed, 75% to 90% were seen once; the top ten hold around 5.8%. The specimen was peripheral blood, collected on day 0 of AZD1222 vaccination. All receptors come from an adult in good health. The CDR3 runs from the conserved cysteine through the conserved F or W. A D gene is named only where the DNA matches it firmly. The size entry is marked missing in some rows and otherwise reads once, few, many or a size class.

clone_size	d_call	j_call	cdr3_length	v_call	cdr3_aa	cdr3_nt
-	-	TRBJ1-1	13	TRBV7-2	CASSVSDSQEAFF	TGTGCCAGCAGCGTTTCGGACAGCCAAGAAGCTTTCTTT
-	-	TRBJ2-6	16	TRBV9	CASSVDGGAGANVLTF	TGTGCCAGCAGCGTAGATGGGGGAGCTGGGGCCAACGTCCTGACTTTC
-	TRBD1	TRBJ2-5	13	TRBV6-5	CASNRGRQETQYF	TGTGCCAGCAACAGGGGAAGGCAAGAGACCCAGTACTTC
-	-	TRBJ1-2	11	TRBV6-5	CASRGTRGYTF	TGTGCCAGCAGGGGGACTAGAGGCTACACCTTC
-	-	TRBJ1-4	13	TRBV19	CAISRKLNEKLFF	TGTGCCATCTCCCGGAAGCTCAATGAAAAACTGTTTTTT
-	TRBD2	TRBJ2-1	16	TRBV6-1	CASSEGSGIPYNEQFF	TGTGCCAGCAGTGAAGGGAGCGGGATACCCTACAATGAGCAGTTCTTC
-	-	TRBJ1-2	13	TRBV6-4	CASSEVGYYGYTF	TGTGCCAGCAGTGAAGTCGGATACTATGGCTACACCTTC
-	-	TRBJ1-1	16	TRBV18	CASSPSIARGGTEAFF	TGTGCCAGCTCACCAAGCATTGCCAGGGGAGGAACTGAAGCTTTCTTT
-	-	TRBJ2-2	12	TRBV2	CASRGRTGELFF	TGTGCCAGCAGGGGAAGAACCGGGGAGCTGTTTTTT
once	-	TRBJ1-6	16	TRBV9	CASRQSVIDSQSPLHF	TGTGCCAGCCGCCAGTCCGTGATCGACTCTCAATCACCCCTCCACTTT
-	-	TRBJ1-5	16	TRBV28	CASSPLGGEGDQPQHF	TGTGCCAGCAGTCCCTTGGGAGGGGAAGGCGATCAGCCCCAGCATTTT
-	TRBD2	TRBJ2-3	14	TRBV3-1/TRBV3-2	CASRGGGVTDTQYF	TGTGCCAGCAGGGGTGGGGGGGTAACAGATACGCAGTATTTT
once	TRBD2	TRBJ2-5	15	TRBV5-1	CASSLAAGGGETQYF	TGCGCCAGCAGCTTGGCTGCGGGGGGTGGAGAGACCCAGTACTTC
-	TRBD2	TRBJ2-1	17	TRBV19	CASSIAASGRRGNEQFF	TGTGCCAGTAGTATAGCAGCTAGCGGGAGGAGGGGCAATGAGCAGTTCTTC
-	TRBD1	TRBJ2-7	17	TRBV11-2	CASSSIRRDRGPYEQYF	TGTGCCAGCAGTTCAATTCGCCGGGACAGGGGGCCCTACGAGCAGTACTTC
-	TRBD1	TRBJ1-1	14	TRBV18	CASSKQGSRTEAFF	TGTGCCAGCTCAAAACAGGGGAGTCGGACTGAAGCTTTCTTT
-	-	TRBJ2-7	14	TRBV19	CASSQRDISYEQYF	TGTGCCAGTAGTCAACGGGACATCTCCTACGAGCAGTACTTC
-	-	TRBJ1-2	16	TRBV7-9	CASSPVMRGMGYGYTF	TGTGCCAGCAGCCCAGTCATGAGGGGCATGGGCTATGGCTACACCTTC
-	-	TRBJ2-5	14	TRBV19	CASSGTRSRKTQYF	TGTGCCAGTTCCGGGACAAGGAGTCGAAAGACCCAGTACTTC
-	-	TRBJ1-5	15	TRBV6-5	CASSPLVQLNQPQHF	TGTGCCAGCAGTCCATTGGTACAGCTCAATCAGCCCCAGCATTTT
-	TRBD1	TRBJ2-2	14	TRBV5-1	CASSLTGGSGELFF	TGCGCCAGCAGCTTGACAGGGGGCTCCGGGGAGCTGTTTTTT
-	-	TRBJ1-3	19	TRBV5-1	CASSLVGPILGGSGNTIYF	TGCGCCAGCAGCTTGGTTGGGCCCATACTCGGGGGGTCTGGAAACACCATATATTTT
-	-	TRBJ2-7	13	TRBV5-1	CASSFGSSYEQYF	TGCGCCAGCAGCTTTGGGTCCTCCTACGAGCAGTACTTC
-	-	TRBJ1-5	16	TRBV19	CASSKSGGRDNQPQHF	TGTGCCAGTAGTAAGTCTGGAGGGAGGGATAATCAGCCCCAGCATTTT
-	-	TRBJ1-6	13	TRBV12-5	CASGLVLESPLHF	TGTGCTAGTGGTTTGGTACTGGAGTCACCCCTCCACTTT
few	-	TRBJ2-1	13	TRBV27	CASSYTIYNEQFF	TGTGCCAGCAGCTATACAATCTACAATGAGCAGTTCTTC
-	TRBD1	TRBJ2-1	15	TRBV27	CASSPGQGSFGEQFF	TGTGCCAGCAGCCCGGGACAGGGGAGCTTCGGTGAGCAGTTCTTC
-	-	TRBJ2-7	12	TRBV29-1	CSVERDNYEQYF	TGCAGCGTTGAAAGGGACAACTACGAGCAGTACTTC
few	-	TRBJ1-4	9	TRBV27	CASVEDPFF	TGTGCCAGCGTGGAAGACCCGTTTTTT
-	TRBD2	TRBJ2-5	14	TRBV28	CASSPLWGGETQYF	TGTGCCAGCAGTCCTTTATGGGGGGGGGAGACCCAGTACTTC
once	-	TRBJ1-1	14	TRBV5-5	CASSFQTQNTEAFF	TGTGCCAGCAGCTTCCAGACACAGAACACTGAAGCTTTCTTT
-	-	TRBJ2-7	14	TRBV5-1	CASSLATDRYEQYF	TGCGCCAGCAGCTTGGCTACAGACCGCTACGAGCAGTACTTC
-	-	TRBJ2-2	16	TRBV5-6	CASSLWTTKFTGELFF	TGTGCCAGCAGCTTATGGACAACCAAATTCACCGGGGAGCTGTTTTTT
-	TRBD1	TRBJ1-2	14	TRBV3-1/TRBV3-2	CASSHAGGYYGYTF	TGTGCCAGCAGCCATGCAGGGGGTTACTATGGCTACACCTTC
-	TRBD1	TRBJ2-2	17	TRBV7-9	CASSPSVGTANTGELFF	TGTGCCAGCAGCCCTTCGGTGGGGACAGCGAACACCGGGGAGCTGTTTTTT
-	-	TRBJ1-5	14	TRBV28	CASIKGPGDQPQHF	TGTGCCAGCATCAAAGGGCCAGGGGACCAGCCCCAGCATTTT
-	-	TRBJ2-7	14	TRBV6-5	CASSYARDSYEQYF	TGTGCCAGCAGTTACGCGCGGGATTCCTACGAGCAGTACTTC
-	-	TRBJ1-4	15	TRBV30	CAWNAKDSSNEKLFF	TGTGCCTGGAATGCAAAGGACAGCTCTAATGAAAAACTGTTTTTT
-	-	TRBJ1-2	11	TRBV3-1/TRBV3-2	CASSQGYGYTF	TGTGCCAGCAGCCAGGGCTATGGCTACACCTTC
-	TRBD1	TRBJ1-2	14	TRBV6-5	CASSYEGAVGGYTF	TGTGCCAGCAGTTACGAGGGGGCAGTAGGTGGCTACACCTTC
-	-	TRBJ2-1	13	TRBV5-1	CASSLRVYNEQFF	TGCGCCAGCAGCTTGAGGGTCTACAATGAGCAGTTCTTC
-	-	TRBJ1-5	13	TRBV11-3	CASSLDREAPQHF	TGTGCCAGCAGCTTAGACAGGGAGGCGCCCCAGCATTTT
-	TRBD2	TRBJ2-5	16	TRBV7-8	CASSLAASGGLETQYF	TGTGCCAGCAGCTTAGCGGCTAGCGGGGGGCTGGAGACCCAGTACTTC
-	-	TRBJ2-1	16	TRBV3-1/TRBV3-2	CASSQTGTAGAGEQFF	TGTGCCAGCAGCCAGACGGGAACCGCCGGGGCGGGTGAGCAGTTCTTC
-	TRBD1	TRBJ1-2	13	TRBV12-3/TRBV12-4	CASRLSDRDGYTF	TGTGCCAGCAGATTAAGCGACAGGGACGGCTACACCTTC
-	TRBD1	TRBJ2-1	15	TRBV18	CASSPPGQGVLEQFF	TGTGCCAGCTCCCCACCGGGACAGGGCGTCCTTGAGCAGTTCTTC
-	TRBD1	TRBJ1-2	14	TRBV19	CASSATGGNYGYTF	TGTGCCAGTAGTGCGACAGGGGGAAACTATGGCTACACCTTC
-	TRBD1	TRBJ2-7	14	TRBV28	CASSFRQGRDEQYF	TGTGCCAGCAGTTTCAGACAGGGGAGAGACGAGCAGTACTTC
-	-	TRBJ2-1	13	TRBV5-5	CASNAGFYNEQFF	TGTGCCAGCAACGCAGGGTTTTACAATGAGCAGTTCTTC
-	TRBD2	TRBJ2-7	14	TRBV18	CASSPSGSRNEQYF	TGTGCCAGCTCACCAAGCGGGAGCCGTAACGAGCAGTACTTC
-	TRBD1	TRBJ1-6	14	TRBV5-1	CASSVRQGDSPLHF	TGCGCCAGCAGCGTCCGACAGGGTGATTCACCCCTCCACTTT
-	-	TRBJ1-1	14	TRBV25-1	CASSDAQGYTEAFF	TGTGCCAGCAGTGATGCACAGGGTTACACTGAAGCTTTCTTT
few	TRBD1	TRBJ1-1	17	TRBV3-1/TRBV3-2	CASSPVAGQGSFTEAFF	TGTGCCAGCAGCCCTGTAGCGGGACAGGGGTCGTTCACTGAAGCTTTCTTT
-	TRBD1	TRBJ2-1	16	TRBV18	CASSPERTGLYNEQFF	TGTGCCAGCTCACCAGAAAGGACAGGTTTATACAATGAGCAGTTCTTC
few	TRBD1	TRBJ2-1	14	TRBV27	CASGYRQGDNEQFF	TGTGCCAGCGGTTACAGACAGGGGGACAATGAGCAGTTCTTC
-	-	TRBJ1-1	15	TRBV20-1	CSASPPIGPATEAFF	TGCAGTGCTAGTCCCCCCATAGGGCCGGCCACTGAAGCTTTCTTT
-	TRBD2	TRBJ2-3	15	TRBV5-1	CASSDAGGRSDTQYF	TGCGCCAGCAGCGACGCGGGGGGGCGGTCGGATACGCAGTATTTT
-	TRBD1	TRBJ2-7	13	TRBV29-1	CSVRQGVTYEQYF	TGCAGCGTTAGACAGGGGGTAACCTACGAGCAGTACTTC